This T cell receptor (beta chain) was identified during a study of patients and donors after allogeneic stem cell transplantation. Trimming cost V 4 bases and J 6 bases, with 12 bases left between them. Germline loops: CDR1 WNHNN, CDR2 SYGVQD (reference sequence). The CDR3 runs to 14 residues. TCRdb redid the calling of the RT-PCR reads with MiXCR, one entry per CDR3 protein. The table has more than 25,000 distinct CDR3 sequences, roughly 8% seen once. This clonotype was counted at least ten times. The sample was blood, either unsorted or a sorted T cell fraction (not recorded which). The TCR comes from a human donor who was either an allogeneic HSCT recipient or a stem cell or donor lymphocyte infusion donor (not recorded which). It is not recorded whose cells these are; they may come from a transplant donor. The chain couples TRBV10-1 to TRBJ2-2; D is perhaps TRBD1 (6 bases). In nucleotides, the CDR3 is TGCGCCAGCAGTGGTCGTCAGGGGTCCGGGGAGCTGTTTTTT. It specifies CASSGRQGSGELFF.